The subject of this entry is one T cell receptor beta chain. The antigen is not known. CDR3 length: 14 amino acids. V lost 3 bases to trimming and J lost 1 base; unmatched junction nucleotides: 4. In germline, CDR1 is SGHRS, CDR2 YFSETQ. These data are taken from a study of cytomegalovirus exposure and HLA in healthy donors. Study findings and constraints: There were some V segments, including TRBV6-2 and TRBV6-3, excluded as indistinguishable.

PCR was performed using 60 Vbeta and 13 Jbeta primers. The assay was immunoSEQ multiplex PCR, and TCRdb's table has in-frame clones only and misses some. Its clone listing holds approximately 46,000 clones. This TCR was sampled from a male donor in good health and CMV-seronegative. The gene calls are TRBV5-1 and TRBJ2-7; 7 bases agree with TRBD2. The sample was PBMCs. The CDR3 loop reads CASSSPSGSYEQYF. DNA of the CDR3: TGCGCCAGCAGCTCGCCTAGCGGATCCTACGAGCAGTACTTC.